One TCR beta chain is described in this entry. The sample originates from a study of blood T cell repertoires in COVID-19. The CDR3 spans 16 residues. V gave up 5 bases and J gave up 1 base; unmatched junction bases: 7. Germline CDR1 is SGHAT and CDR2 is FQNNGV. Libraries were prepared by immunoSEQ multiplex PCR; TCRdb keeps only in-frame clonotypes and omits some of them. The sample yields approximately 99,000 clones, 88% seen once. Sequencing used peripheral blood. The chain recombines TRBV11-2 with TRBJ2-2; 7 nucleotides line up with TRBD2. The sequence was collected from a human donor in a cohort sampled during active COVID-19. This chain's CDR3 is CASSTLWGGNTGELFF. The CDR3 region has the DNA TGTGCCAGCAGCACCCTCTGGGGGGGGAACACCGGGGAGCTGTTTTTT.